These T cell receptor beta chains were read from a single sample in a study of blood T cell repertoires in COVID-19. Data came from immunoSEQ multiplex PCR; TCRdb stores just in-frame clones and leaves some out. The table has 230,000 or so clones, around four fifths seen once. Source material: peripheral blood. The receptors come from a man aged 25-45 years with active or convalescent COVID-19. Each CDR3 is given with its conserved first and last residue. The D gene is left open where the match is weak. The listing skips clone size in some rows; elsewhere it reads once, few, many or a size class.

14	TRBD1	TRBV24-1	TRBJ2-7	-	CATSDPDRGYEQYF	TGTGCCACCAGTGACCCAGACAGGGGATACGAGCAGTACTTC
15	TRBD1	TRBV5-4	TRBJ2-5	-	CASSLGDRVRETQYF	TGTGCCAGCAGCTTGGGGGACAGGGTGAGAGAGACCCAGTACTTC
17	TRBD2	TRBV5-4	TRBJ2-5	few	CASSLGHGGAGIETQYF	TGTGCCAGCAGCTTGGGGCACGGGGGGGCAGGTATCGAGACCCAGTACTTC
17	TRBD2	TRBV3-1/TRBV3-2	TRBJ2-7	-	CASSSPSGSGNIYEQYF	TGTGCCAGCAGCTCCCCGTCCGGTAGCGGGAACATCTACGAGCAGTACTTC
16	-	TRBV1	TRBJ1-5	-	CTSSLPQQGLNQPQHF	TGCACCAGCAGCCTCCCTCAGCAGGGTCTCAATCAGCCCCAGCATTTT
16	-	TRBV19	TRBJ2-1	-	CASSTPGLLPYNEQFF	TGTGCCAGTAGTACTCCGGGACTCCTCCCCTACAATGAGCAGTTCTTC
14	-	TRBV3-1/TRBV3-2	TRBJ2-1	-	CASSRIDRGNEQFF	TGTGCCAGCAGCCGGATCGATCGGGGCAATGAGCAGTTCTTC
16	TRBD2	TRBV6-6	TRBJ2-1	few	CASSTRGLAGENEQFF	TGTGCCAGCAGTACCCGGGGACTAGCGGGAGAAAATGAGCAGTTCTTC
17	-	TRBV27	TRBJ2-3	-	CASSFKGVTQGADTQYF	TGTGCCAGCAGTTTTAAGGGGGTCACACAGGGTGCTGATACGCAGTATTTT
15	TRBD1	TRBV7-6	TRBJ2-3	-	CASSRGQGPTDTQYF	TGTGCCAGCAGCCGGGGACAGGGTCCCACAGATACGCAGTATTTT
13	-	TRBV9	TRBJ1-2	few	CASSGNTHYGYTF	TGTGCCAGCAGCGGCAACACGCACTATGGCTACACCTTC
15	-	TRBV5-1	TRBJ1-5	-	CASSLGPEAGQPQHF	TGCGCCAGCAGCTTGGGACCCGAAGCAGGGCAGCCCCAGCATTTT
19	-	TRBV15	TRBJ1-5	-	CATSRDRGLSRSGNQPQHF	TGTGCCACCAGCAGAGATCGCGGCCTTTCGCGGTCCGGCAATCAGCCCCAGCATTTT
17	-	TRBV15	TRBJ2-3	-	CATSGQKGVIRTDTQYF	TGTGCCACCAGCGGACAAAAGGGGGTGATTCGGACAGATACGCAGTATTTT
19	-	TRBV4-1	TRBJ1-2	-	CASSQDPRSRLRGYYGYTF	TGCGCCAGCAGCCAAGATCCGAGGTCGAGGCTCAGGGGTTACTATGGCTACACCTTC
16	-	TRBV7-2	TRBJ2-3	-	CASSNRQVTSTDTQYF	TGTGCCAGCAGCAACCGACAGGTTACTAGCACAGATACGCAGTATTTT
14	TRBD1	TRBV5-8	TRBJ1-2	-	CASSRAQGALGYTF	TGTGCCAGCAGCCGGGCCCAGGGGGCGCTGGGCTACACCTTC
14	-	TRBV15	TRBJ2-5	-	CATSSGSGVETQYF	TGTGCCACCAGCAGTGGTTCAGGGGTAGAGACCCAGTACTTC
18	TRBD2	TRBV4-3	TRBJ2-7	-	CASSHSSGTSGSSYEQYF	TGCGCCAGCAGCCATTCCTCCGGGACTAGCGGAAGCTCCTACGAGCAGTACTTC
16	-	TRBV9	TRBJ2-3	-	CASSVGGALSTDTQYF	TGTGCCAGCAGCGTAGGCGGGGCCCTTAGCACAGATACGCAGTATTTT
16	-	TRBV21-1	TRBJ1-2	-	CASSKGGPGHCYGYTF	TGTGCCAGCAGCAAAGGGGGGCCAGGACACTGTTATGGCTACACCTTC
18	TRBD2	TRBV7-6	TRBJ2-7	-	CASSLNAWGGTRDYEQYF	TGTGCCAGCAGCTTAAATGCATGGGGCGGGACTAGGGACTACGAGCAGTACTTC
13	TRBD2	TRBV15	TRBJ2-5	-	CATSRVLSGGIYF	TGTGCCACCAGCAGAGTACTTAGCGGGGGGATTTACTTC
14	-	TRBV7-9	TRBJ2-1	-	CASSLFGAGNEQFF	TGTGCCAGCAGCTTATTTGGGGCAGGCAATGAGCAGTTCTTC
15	TRBD2	TRBV5-4	TRBJ2-1	once	CASSLASGRYNEQFF	TGTGCCAGCAGCTTGGCTAGCGGGAGGTACAATGAGCAGTTCTTC
17	-	TRBV19	TRBJ1-3	-	CASSIPSGPSSGNTIYF	TGTGCCAGTAGTATACCTTCAGGCCCGAGCTCTGGAAACACCATATATTTT
15	-	TRBV7-9	TRBJ1-6	-	CASSFSSSYNSPLHF	TGTGCCAGCAGCTTTTCCAGCTCCTATAATTCACCCCTCCACTTT
14	-	TRBV19	TRBJ2-7	-	CASRPGHSSYEQYF	TGTGCCAGCCGACCGGGACACAGCTCCTACGAGCAGTACTTC
15	-	TRBV19	TRBJ1-1	-	CASSISGAVDTEAFF	TGTGCCAGTAGTATCTCGGGTGCCGTGGACACTGAAGCTTTCTTT
15	-	TRBV9	TRBJ2-5	-	CASSGGPRTGETQYF	TGTGCCAGCAGCGGGGGCCCCCGGACGGGAGAGACCCAGTACTTC
15	TRBD2	TRBV10-3	TRBJ2-5	-	CAISESAGGPETQYF	TGTGCCATCAGTGAGTCGGCGGGGGGGCCGGAGACCCAGTACTTC
15	TRBD1	TRBV9	TRBJ1-1	-	CASSPRTGPGVSAFF	TGTGCCAGCAGCCCCCGGACAGGGCCAGGGGTTTCAGCTTTCTTT
12	-	TRBV28	TRBJ1-1	-	CASTDTNTEAFF	TGTGCCAGTACCGACACGAACACTGAAGCTTTCTTT
14	TRBD1	TRBV11-3	TRBJ1-3	once	CASSDDRAGNTIYF	TGTGCCAGCAGCGACGACAGGGCTGGAAACACCATATATTTT
11	-	TRBV28	TRBJ1-1	-	CATQENTEAFF	TGTGCCACACAGGAGAACACTGAAGCTTTCTTT
14	-	TRBV7-2	TRBJ1-3	-	CASRPDSSGNTIYF	TGTGCCAGCAGACCCGACAGCTCTGGAAACACCATATATTTT
14	-	TRBV10-2	TRBJ2-2	-	CASRELANSGELFF	TGCGCCAGCAGGGAGCTAGCGAACTCCGGGGAGCTGTTTTTT
16	-	TRBV2	TRBJ1-4	-	CASSPSKTVSNEKLFF	TGTGCCAGCAGTCCTTCCAAGACAGTCTCTAATGAAAAACTGTTTTTT
13	-	TRBV11-2	TRBJ1-2	once	CASSYTGLYGYTF	TGTGCCAGCAGCTACACGGGACTCTATGGCTACACCTTC
14	-	TRBV6-1	TRBJ2-7	-	CASSEGGAVYEQYF	TGTGCCAGCAGTGAGGGAGGTGCGGTGTACGAGCAGTACTTC
15	-	TRBV7-6	TRBJ2-7	-	CASSSPVTGEYEQYF	TGTGCCAGCAGCTCCCCGGTCACGGGAGAGTACGAGCAGTACTTC
15	-	TRBV5-1	TRBJ1-1	-	CASSLVSGVFTEAFF	TGCGCCAGCAGCTTGGTATCCGGGGTTTTTACTGAAGCTTTCTTT
15	-	TRBV4-3	TRBJ2-3	-	CASSLTGSSTDTQYF	TGCGCCAGCAGCTTGACAGGATCTAGCACAGATACGCAGTATTTT
17	-	TRBV18	TRBJ1-5	-	CASSPRETDYSNQPQHF	TGTGCCAGCTCGCCTAGGGAAACGGACTATAGCAATCAGCCCCAGCATTTT
14	-	TRBV3-1/TRBV3-2	TRBJ1-2	-	CASSQWQGPYGYTF	TGTGCCAGCAGCCAATGGCAGGGGCCCTATGGCTACACCTTC